This T cell receptor (beta chain) stems from a study of blood T cell repertoires in COVID-19. Study information: Sample material is recorded as cDNA or gDNA derived from T cells, B-cell-depleted T cells, or PBMCs.

The junction had 7 bases not matched to a gene; V was cut back by 7 bases and J by 4 bases. The CDR3 totals 15 residues. The germline V gene has CDR1 LGHNT and CDR2 FRNRAP. Clones were read by immunoSEQ multiplex PCR, and TCRdb kept only the in-frame ones, dropping some. The data show roughly 130,000 clones, with roughly four fifths seen just once and about 9.5% held by the top ten. The sequenced material came from peripheral blood. The receptor was isolated from a man in his forties with active or convalescent COVID-19. V gene TRBV12-5 combines with J gene TRBJ2-2; 9 bases fit TRBD1. CDR3 nucleotides: TGTGCTAGTGTGATGGGACAGGGCGGCACCGGGGAGCTGTTTTTT. It is translated as CASVMGQGGTGELFF.